This T cell receptor beta chain was sequenced in a study of PD-1 blockade in mismatch repair-deficient tumors. Study results and limitations: Tumor-resident clones, often undetectable pretreatment in blood, expanded then contracted after pembrolizumab.

About this clone itself: The antigen is not known.

This CDR3 region has 14 residues. V gave up 4 bases and J gave up 5 bases, with 15 bases separating them. Germline CDR1 SGHDT, CDR2 YYEEEE. Generated by immunoSEQ multiplex PCR, the TCRdb table keeps only in-frame clones and is missing some. This table has more than 95,000 clones, about 88% appearing once. The specimen comprised peripheral blood, sampled 44 weeks after starting pembrolizumab. The receptor comes from an adult with mismatch repair-deficient cancer. The genes are TRBV5-6 and TRBJ1-2, with D perhaps TRBD1 (6 bases). CDR3 residues: CASSVGAALYGYTF. The DNA of the CDR3 is TGTGCCAGCAGCGTGGGGGCAGCCTTGTATGGCTACACCTTC.